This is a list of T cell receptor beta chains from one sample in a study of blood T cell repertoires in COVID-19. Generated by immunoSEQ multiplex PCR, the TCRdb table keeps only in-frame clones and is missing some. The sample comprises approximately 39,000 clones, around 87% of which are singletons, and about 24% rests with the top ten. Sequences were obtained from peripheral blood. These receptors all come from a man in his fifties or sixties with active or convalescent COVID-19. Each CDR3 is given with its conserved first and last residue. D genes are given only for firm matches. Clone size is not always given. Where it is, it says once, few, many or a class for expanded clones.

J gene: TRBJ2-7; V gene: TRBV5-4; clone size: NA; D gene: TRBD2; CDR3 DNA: TGTGCCAGCAGCCACCGGACTAGCCTGACCTACGAGCAGTACTTC; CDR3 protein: CASSHRTSLTYEQYF
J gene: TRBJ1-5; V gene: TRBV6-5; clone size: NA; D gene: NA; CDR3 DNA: TGTGCCAGCATGCCCTATAGCAATCAGCCCCAGCATTTT; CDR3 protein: CASMPYSNQPQHF
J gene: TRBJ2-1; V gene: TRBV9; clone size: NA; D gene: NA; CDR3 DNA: TGTGCCAGCAGCGTAGCGGGAGATGAGCAGTTCTTC; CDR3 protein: CASSVAGDEQFF
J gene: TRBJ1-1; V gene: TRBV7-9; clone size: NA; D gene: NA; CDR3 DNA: TGTGCCAGCAGCTTAATCGGCGGAGGGAACACTGAAGCTTTCTTT; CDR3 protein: CASSLIGGGNTEAFF
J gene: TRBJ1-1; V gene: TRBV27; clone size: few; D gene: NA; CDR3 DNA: TGTGCCAGCAGTTTATCTGCTTCTTCGGGTTTGACTGAAGCTTTCTTT; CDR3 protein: CASSLSASSGLTEAFF
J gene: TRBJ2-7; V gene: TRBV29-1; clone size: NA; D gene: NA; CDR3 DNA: TGCAGCGCCCTATCCTACGAGCAGTACTTC; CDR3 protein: CSALSYEQYF
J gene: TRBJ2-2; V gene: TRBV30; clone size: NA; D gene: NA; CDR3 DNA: TGTGCCTGGAGTGTACTTGCAGGGTACGGGGAGCTGTTTTTT; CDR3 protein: CAWSVLAGYGELFF
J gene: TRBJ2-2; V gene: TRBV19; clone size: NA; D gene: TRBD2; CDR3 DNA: TGTGCCAGTAGTGATCGCCGGGCTAGCGGGGGGACCAACACCGGGGAGCTGTTTTTT; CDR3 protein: CASSDRRASGGTNTGELFF
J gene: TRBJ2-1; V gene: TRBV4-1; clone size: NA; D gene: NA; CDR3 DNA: TGCGCCAGCAGCCAAAAGCTAGGCAGTCTTAGCTCCTACAATGAGCAGTTCTTC; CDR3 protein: CASSQKLGSLSSYNEQFF
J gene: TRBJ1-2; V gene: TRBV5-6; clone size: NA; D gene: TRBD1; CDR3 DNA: TGTGCCAGCAGCTTGAAGACAGGGGAGAGCTATGGCTACACCTTC; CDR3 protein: CASSLKTGESYGYTF
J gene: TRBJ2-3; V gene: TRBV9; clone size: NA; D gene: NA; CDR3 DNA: TGTGCCAGCAGCGTGTGGGGTAGCGGCAGCACAGATACGCAGTATTTT; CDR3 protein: CASSVWGSGSTDTQYF
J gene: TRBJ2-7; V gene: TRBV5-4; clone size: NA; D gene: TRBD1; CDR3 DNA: TGTGCCAGCAGCTCGATAGACAGGGGGAGGTACGAGCAGTACTTC; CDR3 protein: CASSSIDRGRYEQYF
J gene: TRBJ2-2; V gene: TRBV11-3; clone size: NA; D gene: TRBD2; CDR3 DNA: TGTGCCAGCAGCTTATCTAGGAGACTAGCGGGATATACCGGGGAGCTGTTTTTT; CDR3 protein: CASSLSRRLAGYTGELFF
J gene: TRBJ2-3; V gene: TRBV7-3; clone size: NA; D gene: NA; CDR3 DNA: TGTGCCAGCAGCTCTCAACCCGGGGATACGCAGTATTTT; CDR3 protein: CASSSQPGDTQYF
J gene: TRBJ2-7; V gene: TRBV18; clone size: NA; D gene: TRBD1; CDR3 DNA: TGTGCCAGCTCACCTAAGACAGGGCGGTACGAGCAGTACTTC; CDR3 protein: CASSPKTGRYEQYF
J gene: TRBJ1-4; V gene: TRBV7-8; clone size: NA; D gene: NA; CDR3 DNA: TGTGCCAGCAGCTTAGACCAGGGGTATGAAAAACTGTTTTTT; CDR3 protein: CASSLDQGYEKLFF
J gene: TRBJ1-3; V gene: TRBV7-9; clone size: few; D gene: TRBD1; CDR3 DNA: TGTGCCAGCACCTTAAGGCCCCCCGGGACAGGGAGCGGAAACACCATATATTTT; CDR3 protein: CASTLRPPGTGSGNTIYF
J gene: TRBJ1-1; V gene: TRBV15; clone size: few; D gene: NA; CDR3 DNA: TGTGCCACCAGCAGGTACAGGGTGAACACTGAAGCTTTCTTT; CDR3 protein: CATSRYRVNTEAFF
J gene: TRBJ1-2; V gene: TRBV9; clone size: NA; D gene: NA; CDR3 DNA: TGTGCCAGCAGCGTAGGAGACAGTTCAAACTATGGCTACACCTTC; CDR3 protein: CASSVGDSSNYGYTF
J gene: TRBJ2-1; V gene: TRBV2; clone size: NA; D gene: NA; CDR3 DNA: TGTGCCAGCAGTGAAGGCTGGGGGGACTACAATGAGCAGTTCTTC; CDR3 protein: CASSEGWGDYNEQFF
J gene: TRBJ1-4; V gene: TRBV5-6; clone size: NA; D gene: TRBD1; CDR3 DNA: TGTGCCAGCAGCAAGGGGACAGAAAATGAAAAACTGTTTTTT; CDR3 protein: CASSKGTENEKLFF
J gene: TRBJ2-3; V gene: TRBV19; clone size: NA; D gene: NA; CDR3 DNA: TGTGCCAGTAGTATTCCCGGGGGAGGAGATACGCAGTATTTT; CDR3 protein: CASSIPGGGDTQYF
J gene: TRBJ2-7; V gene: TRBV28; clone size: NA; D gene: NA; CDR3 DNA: TGTGCCAGCAGTTTAGCCGGCGGAGGTGTCTCCTACGAGCAGTACTTC; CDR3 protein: CASSLAGGGVSYEQYF
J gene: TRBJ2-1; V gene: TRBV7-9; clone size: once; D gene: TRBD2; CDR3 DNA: TGTGCCAGCAGCTTAGGGTGGGGACTAGAGAGCTCCTACAATGAGCAGTTCTTC; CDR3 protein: CASSLGWGLESSYNEQFF
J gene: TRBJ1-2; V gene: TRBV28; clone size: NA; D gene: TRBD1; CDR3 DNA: TGTGCCAGCAGTAAGGGACAGGACAGCAATGGCTACACCTTC; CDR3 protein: CASSKGQDSNGYTF